Listed here is a single TCR beta chain. The data were taken from a study of blood T cell repertoires in COVID-19. The overall study: T cells, B-cell-depleted T cells, or PBMCs provided the cDNA or gDNA that served as material.

The authors' processing: Reference gene primer amplification yielded estimated nucleated cell counts. TCRdb's copy holds only in-frame clones and misses some; the assay was immunoSEQ multiplex PCR. The DNA was the basis for D and trimming; V, J and clone size are from that table. The sample includes 250,000 to 350,000 clones, 70% to 90% of them seen just once. The CDR3 runs to 15 residues. Germline V gives CDR1 SGDLS, CDR2 YYNGEE. V was pared by 0 bases and J by 3 bases, with 10 bases between. The gene calls are TRBV9 and TRBJ2-1; D call uncertain. This receptor was taken from a woman aged 30 to 39 who had recovered from COVID-19. The sequenced sample consisted of peripheral blood. The CDR3 bases are TGTGCCAGCAGCGTAGAACAAGATTACTACAATGAGCAGTTCTTC. Its protein product is CASSVEQDYYNEQFF.